Presented here are 16 T cell receptor beta chains from one specimen sequenced in a study of technical replicates of blood from a handful of donors (dated by TCRdb to about 2017). Library preparation was by the immunoSEQ multiplex PCR assay. Held by TCRdb, this immuneACCESS table contains in-frame sequences only and omits some clones. Under half of the omission traces to an unresolved V gene where checked; the cause of the rest is unknown. This sample is represented by more than 65,000 clones; approximately 96% of them were singletons. The ten largest clones capture 0.36% of the sample. The sequencing sample was made of T cells isolated from PBMCs. These receptors were collected from a human donor in good health.

The chain carries TRBV6-1 and TRBJ2-3; D is uncertain. Trimming cost V 5 bases and J 4 bases, with 10 bases left between them. The CDR3 has 13 amino acids. The germline V gene encodes CDR1 MNHNS and CDR2 SASEGT. The CDR3 region has the DNA TGTGCCAGCAGTTTTAGTCCGGCAGATACGCAGTATTTT. Encoded protein: CASSFSPADTQYF.

The chain couples TRBV28 to TRBJ2-7, with D uncertain. This CDR3 is 14 amino acids long. Germline V CDR1 and CDR2: MDHEN, SYDVKM. Trimming cost V 6 bases and J 0 bases, with 12 bases left between them. The DNA of the CDR3 is TGTGCCAGCAGCGTGCCGAGGTTCTCCTACGAGCAGTACTTC. This translates into CASSVPRFSYEQYF.

The chain couples TRBV30 to TRBJ1-2; D is uncertain. The germline CDR1 and CDR2 sequences are GTSNPN and SVGIG (reference sequence). The CDR3 length is 12 residues. V shed 3 bases and J shed 5 bases, with 10 bases lying between them. CDR3 nucleotides: TGTGCCTGGAGCGGCGGGGAATATGGCTACACCTTC. It codes for CAWSGGEYGYTF.

V usage is TRBV7-9 and J usage is TRBJ2-5; TRBD1 agrees at 7 bases. V trimming: 3 bases; J trimming: 4 bases; junction bases outside the gene matches: 11. CDR1 is SEHNR and CDR2 is FQNEAQ in the germline V gene (reference sequence). This CDR3 has 16 residues. The CDR3 sequence: CASSFKNLNRGETQYF. The CDR3, as DNA: TGTGCCAGCAGCTTTAAAAATCTAAACAGGGGAGAGACCCAGTACTTC.

This clone appeared once. The chain links TRBV5-1 to TRBJ2-7; D may be TRBD2 (6 bases). Per germline, CDR1 SGHRS and CDR2 YFSETQ. The CDR3 is 14 residues long. The V and J ends lost 0 bases and 4 bases respectively, with 11 bases between them. CDR3 DNA: TGCGCCAGCAGCTTGGCCGGGGGATCATACGAGCAGTACTTC. As protein: CASSLAGGSYEQYF. Together with reference TRBV5-1 and TRBJ2-7, the CDR3 gives the full variable domain: KAGVTQTPRYLIKTRGQQVTLSCSPISGHRSVSWYQQTPGQGLQFLFEYFSETQRNKGNFPGRFSGRQFSNSRSEMNVSTLELGDSALYLCASSLAGGSYEQYFGPGTRLTVT.

The chain has TRBV12-5 and TRBJ1-1, with TRBD1 as a possible D gene (5 bases). The germline V gene has CDR1 LGHNT and CDR2 FRNRAP. This CDR3 is 13 amino acids long. V gave up 2 bases and J gave up 3 bases, with 7 bases separating them. DNA of the CDR3: TGTGCTAGTGGTTTGCAGGGCCACACTGAAGCTTTCTTT. This sequence encodes CASGLQGHTEAFF.

The chain recombines TRBV14 with TRBJ2-4; 10 bases align to TRBD2. CDR3 length equals 18 residues. Germline V gene sequence: CDR1 SGHDN, CDR2 FVKESK. Trimming took 1 base from V and 0 from J; bases not matched to a gene: 6. CDR3: CASSQGSSGGLAKNIQYF. The CDR3 DNA reads as TGTGCCAGCAGCCAAGGATCTAGCGGGGGTCTAGCCAAAAACATTCAGTACTTC.

Details on this clone: Mismatch with germline at one junction end may stem from a read error. The rearrangement joins TRBV6-5 to TRBJ2-7; D call uncertain. The CDR3 is 14 residues long. Germline-derived CDR1 and CDR2 are MNHEY and SVGAGI. Here the CDR3 reads CAISARWSLPEQYF. The CDR3 bases are TGTGCCATCAGTGCACGGTGGAGTTTGCCCGAGCAGTACTTC.

The CDR3, as DNA: TGTGCCAGCAGTTACCGGGGGTCCGGGGAGCTGTTTTTT. Amino acids: CASSYRGSGELFF. The rearrangement joins TRBV6-5 to TRBJ2-2, with D possibly TRBD2 on 6 matching bases. This CDR3 has 13 residues. V was trimmed by 2 bases and J by 6 bases, leaving 7 bases between them. Germline V CDR1 and CDR2: MNHEY, SVGAGI.

The chain couples TRBV6-5 to TRBJ2-7, with D perhaps TRBD2 (5 bases). V was cut by 2 bases and J by 6 bases, with 11 bases left in between. Germline V gene sequence: CDR1 MNHEY, CDR2 SVGAGI. The CDR3 is 13 amino acids. The CDR3 sequence: CASSYGLATEQYF. The CDR3 nucleotides are TGTGCCAGCAGTTACGGTCTAGCAACCGAGCAGTACTTC.

CDR3 protein: CASGGTGNHEQYF. The CDR3 coding sequence is TGTGCCAGCGGGGGGACAGGGAACCACGAGCAGTACTTC. The chain combines TRBV6-5 with TRBJ2-7; 9 bases match TRBD1. Per the germline V gene, CDR1 is MNHEY and CDR2 is SVGAGI. The junction had 7 bases not matched to a gene; V was cut back by 8 bases and J by 5 bases. This CDR3 has 13 amino acids.

The chain has TRBV19 and TRBJ2-3; D gene uncertain. CDR1 and CDR2 from the germline V gene are LNHDA and SQIVND (reference sequence). Trimming stripped 7 bases from V and 1 base from J, with 12 bases between. This CDR3 region has 14 residues. The CDR3 loop is CASKELVGTDTQYF. For the CDR3, the DNA is TGTGCCAGTAAAGAGCTAGTCGGCACAGATACGCAGTATTTT.

J is TRBJ2-3 and V is TRBV5-6; 10 bases match TRBD2. CDR3 length equals 18 residues. CDR1 and CDR2 (germline): SGHDT, YYEEEE. V trimming: 1 base; J trimming: 0 bases; junction bases outside the gene matches: 8. CDR3 sequence reads: CASSLSSGRWSSTDTQYF. The CDR3 DNA reads TGTGCCAGCAGCTTGAGTAGCGGGAGGTGGAGTAGCACAGATACGCAGTATTTT.

The chain joins TRBV6-1 to TRBJ2-7, with a possible D match to TRBD2 (5 bases). The germline V and J ends were trimmed by 6 bases and 3 bases, with 12 bases remaining between them. The CDR3 sequence is 13 residues long. Germline values: CDR1 MNHNS, CDR2 SASEGT. The CDR3 is CASRGLGYYEQYF. DNA for the CDR3: TGTGCCAGCAGAGGACTGGGGTACTACGAGCAGTACTTC.

The rearrangement links TRBV11-3 to TRBJ1-1; the D is unclear. Looked up from germline, CDR1 is SGHNT and CDR2 is YENEEA. CDR3 length: 13 residues. The germline V and J ends were trimmed by 5 bases and 2 bases, with 9 bases remaining between them. CDR3 residues: CASSQHPNTEAFF. The CDR3 DNA follows: TGTGCCAGCAGCCAACATCCAAACACTGAAGCTTTCTTT.

The chain uses TRBV6-6 and TRBJ2-2, with D maybe TRBD2 (6 bases). Trimming removed 0 bases from V and 4 bases from J, with 6 bases in between. The CDR3 has 14 residues. Germline loops: CDR1 MNHNY, CDR2 SVGAGI (reference sequence). The DNA for the CDR3 is TGTGCCAGCAGTTACTCGGGAGGCACCGGGGAGCTGTTTTTT. Translated: CASSYSGGTGELFF.